This passage covers 25 T cell receptor beta chains from one sample sequenced in a study of type 1 and type 2 diabetes patients. Genomic DNA was the PCR template. A primer set of 30 forward and 13 reverse primers amplified the CDR3. TCRdb processed the multiplex PCR reads anew with MiXCR; each CDR3 protein has one entry. Of a few hundred thousand distinct CDR3 sequences in the sample, around 50% were seen once. The specimen sequenced was peripheral blood mononuclear cells (PBMCs). The receptors derive from a man between 18 and 35 years old with type 2 diabetes.

Comment on this clonotype: Germline and junction disagree at one end, which may indicate a read error. The rearrangement joins TRBV4-1 to TRBJ2-1; D is possibly TRBD1 or TRBD2 (6 bases each). CDR3 size: 18 residues. The germline V gene encodes CDR1 MGHRA and CDR2 YSYEKL. This CDR3 is CASSQDQVGGGGSNEQFF. The CDR3 nucleotides read TGTGCCAGCAGCCAAGATCAAGTCGGGGGCGGAGGCTCCAATGAGCAGTTCTTC.

The V call is TRBV7-8, the J call TRBJ2-6; D uncertain. The CDR3 has 15 amino acids. In germline, CDR1 is SGHVS, CDR2 FQNEAQ. Trimming removed 4 bases at V and 2 bases at J, with 9 bases between. CDR3 in amino acids: CASSWTLTGANVLTF. In DNA, the CDR3 is TGTGCCAGCAGCTGGACCCTCACTGGGGCCAACGTCCTGACTTTC.

In its sample, this clonotype was seen once. The V and J genes are TRBV2 and TRBJ2-7; D may correspond to TRBD1 or TRBD2 (7 bases each). Germline assignment: CDR1 SNHLY and CDR2 FYNNEI. The CDR3 is made up of 14 amino acids. V dropped 6 bases and J dropped 2 bases, with 14 bases sitting between them. CDR3 DNA sequence: TGTGCCAGCAGCCGACAGGGAGGGCCCTACGAGCAGTACTTC. It codes for CASSRQGGPYEQYF. Variable domain in full (rest from reference TRBV2 and TRBJ2-7): EPEVTQTPSHQVTQMGQEVILRCVPISNHLYFYWYRQILGQKVEFLVSFYNNEISEKSEIFDDQFSVERPDGSNFTLKIRSTKLEDSAMYFCASSRQGGPYEQYFGPGTRLTVT.

The chain joins TRBV20-1 to TRBJ2-2; 7 bases are shared with TRBD1. The CDR3 extends over 14 amino acids. V lost 1 base, J lost 7 bases, and 6 bases stayed unmatched. CDR1 is DFQATT, CDR2 SNEGSKA, per germline (reference sequence). CDR3 bases: TGCAGTGCTAGAGCGAGGGGGCAGATCGGGGAGCTGTTTTTT. Translating gives CSARARGQIGELFF.

The chain is built from TRBV12-3 or TRBV12-4 and TRBJ1-4; tentative D call: TRBD1 (6 bases). V was cut by 10 bases and J by 4 bases, with 16 bases left in between. The CDR3 sequence is 14 residues long. The CDR3 nucleotides read TGTGCCATCGGTCGGGGGGGACATAATGAAAAACTGTTTTTT. Translating gives CAIGRGGHNEKLFF.

As regards this clonotype: This CDR3 fails to terminate in the conserved phenylalanine or tryptophan, so it likely reflects a read error. This chain joins TRBV20-1 and TRBJ2-7; D is uncertain. The germline V gene has CDR1 DFQATT and CDR2 SNEGSKA (reference sequence). The CDR3 runs 13 residues. Trimming pared 5 bases from V and 0 bases from J, leaving 11 bases between. Here the CDR3 DNA reads TGCAGTGCTTGGGGATCCGGCTCCTACGAGCAGTACTCC. This gives the protein CSAWGSGSYEQYS.

J is TRBJ1-1 and V is TRBV19; the D gene is possibly TRBD1 (6 bases). Looked up from germline, CDR1 is LNHDA and CDR2 is SQIVND (reference sequence). V dropped 10 bases and J dropped 4 bases, with 25 bases sitting between them. This CDR3 has 16 amino acids. The chain's CDR3 is CATLPARDIIFTEAFF. Here the CDR3 DNA reads TGTGCCACCCTGCCGGCCCGGGACATTATTTTCACTGAAGCTTTCTTT.

The gene calls are TRBV13 and TRBJ1-1; weak D call: TRBD1 (5 bases). The germline CDR1 and CDR2 sequences are PRHDT and FYEKMQ (reference sequence). Trimming shortened V by 9 bases and J by 9 bases, and 14 bases separated the two germline ends. This CDR3 comprises 11 residues. CDR3 sequence: CASAYDSQAFF. The CDR3 nucleotides read TGTGCCAGTGCATACGACAGTCAAGCTTTCTTT.

This rearrangement joins TRBV30 to TRBJ1-2, with 7 bases that match TRBD1. CDR1 and CDR2 (germline): GTSNPN, SVGIG (reference sequence). The CDR3 is made up of 14 amino acids. V was clipped by 0 bases and J by 4 bases; unmatched bases: 5. CDR3 region: CAWSVGDSVYGYTF. DNA for the CDR3: TGTGCCTGGAGTGTGGGGGACAGCGTCTATGGCTACACCTTC.

This clonotype was seen more than once but under ten times. DNA of the CDR3: TGCGCCAGCAGCCAAGTTGCAGTCGCGAACACCGGGGAGCTGTTTTTT. The encoded protein is CASSQVAVANTGELFF. The V gene is TRBV4-1, the J gene TRBJ2-2; no definite D call. Per germline, CDR1 MGHRA and CDR2 YSYEKL. The CDR3 sequence is 16 residues long. V dropped 1 base and J dropped 0 bases, with 9 bases sitting between them.

The rearrangement links TRBV11-2 to TRBJ2-1; D is uncertain. The length of the CDR3 is 14 residues. Germline V lookup: CDR1 SGHAT, CDR2 FQNNGV. V lost 5 bases and J lost 2, with 10 bases in between. The CDR3 DNA reads as TGTGCCAGCAGCGCCCTCAGGACCTACAATGAGCAGTTCTTC. Its protein product is CASSALRTYNEQFF.

The chain joins TRBV19 to TRBJ2-7, with a possible D match to TRBD2 (6 bases). This CDR3 has 15 residues. Trimming took 3 bases from V and 2 from J, leaving 14 bases between them. Germline values: CDR1 LNHDA, CDR2 SQIVND (reference sequence). The CDR3 coding sequence is TGTGCCAGTAGTATCGGGAGACAATTACCCTACGAGCAGTACTTC. Translated, it gives CASSIGRQLPYEQYF.

A note on this clonotype: One junction end disagrees with the germline gene, perhaps due to a read error. This chain connects TRBV18 to TRBJ2-7; D is uncertain. The V gene's germline CDR1 is KGHSH and CDR2 LQKENI. This CDR3 contains 15 residues. The CDR3 protein is CASSPESGKHYEQYF. The CDR3, as DNA: TGTGCCAGCTCACCAGAATCCGGCAAACATTACGAGCAGTATTTC.

The CDR3 bases are TGTGCCAGCAGTTATACAGGGGTAGGCCATGGCTACACCTTC. It is translated as CASSYTGVGHGYTF. The chain carries TRBV12-3 or TRBV12-4 and TRBJ1-2, with 7 bases matching TRBD1. The CDR3 extends over 14 amino acids. The V gene end was trimmed by 4 bases and the J gene end by 6 bases; junction bases not matched to a gene: 8.

This clonotype came up a few times. The J gene is TRBJ1-2, the V gene TRBV20-1; D not resolved. V gave up 5 bases and J gave up 2 bases, with 6 bases separating them. Germline assignment: CDR1 DFQATT and CDR2 SNEGSKA (reference sequence). CDR3 length equals 11 residues. Here the CDR3 DNA reads TGCAGTGCTGGACGGAACTATGGCTACACCTTC. It encodes CSAGRNYGYTF.

This sequence joins TRBV4-2 and TRBJ2-2; maybe TRBD2 (5 bases). The germline V and J ends were trimmed by 3 bases and 7 bases, with 15 bases remaining between them. CDR3 size: 15 residues. Germline CDR1 LGHNA, CDR2 YNFKEQ. CDR3 coding DNA: TGTGCCAGCAGCCAGGGCCGGTTGAGGGACGGGGAGCTGTTTTTT. Translation gives CASSQGRLRDGELFF.

This clonotype occurred a few times. The gene calls are TRBV9 and TRBJ2-2; D is undetermined. The CDR3 length is 16 residues. The germline CDR1 and CDR2 sequences are SGDLS and YYNGEE. Between the trimmed V and J ends, which lost 0 bases and 1 base, there was a span of 10 bases. The CDR3 DNA sequence: TGTGCCAGCAGCGTAGGCGTCACCGTGAACACCGGGGAGCTGTTTTTT. Its protein product is CASSVGVTVNTGELFF.

This clonotype was detected a few times. V is TRBV6-6 and J is TRBJ2-1; weak D call: TRBD2 (5 bases). Germline CDR1 MNHNY, CDR2 SVGAGI (reference sequence). The CDR3 covers 11 residues. Trimming removed 6 bases from V and 13 bases from J, with 13 bases in between. In DNA form, the CDR3 reads TGTGCCAGCAGCTTAGGCCGGGGACAGTTCTTC. This encodes CASSLGRGQFF.

The rearrangement joins TRBV6-6 to TRBJ1-1, with D unresolved. Germline lookup yields CDR1 MNHNY and CDR2 SVGAGI (reference sequence). This CDR3 comprises 14 residues. The ends were cut back, 5 bases at V and 4 bases at J, with 14 bases in the middle. This CDR3 is CASSTVVLSTEAFF. CDR3 coding DNA: TGTGCCAGCAGTACAGTGGTTCTCAGCACTGAAGCTTTCTTT.

V is TRBV2 and J is TRBJ2-7, with TRBD2 identical over 7 bases. With the DNA end fitting TRBJ2-5 better, the J assignment may be wrong. The CDR3 spans 14 residues. Germline V gene sequence: CDR1 SNHLY, CDR2 FYNNEI. The CDR3 protein is CASRRLAVMETQYF. The CDR3 DNA is TGTGCCAGCAGGAGACTAGCAGTTATGGAGACCCAGTACTTC.

V is TRBV7-6 and J is TRBJ1-5; 7 bases fit TRBD1. Trimming took 5 bases from V and 6 from J; bases not matched to a gene: 16. The CDR3 has 17 amino acids. Germline V gives CDR1 SGHVS, CDR2 FNYEAQ. The CDR3 sequence: CASSKDIPSAGGQPQHF. In DNA form, the CDR3 reads TGTGCCAGCAGCAAAGACATACCCTCAGCAGGGGGTCAGCCCCAGCATTTT.

To note about this clonotype: A much larger clone differs by one base, so this may be a read error. The rearrangement uses TRBV2 and TRBJ2-7; 7 bases are a match to TRBD2. The junction had 11 bases not matched to a gene; V was cut back by 7 bases and J by 8 bases. This CDR3 is 13 amino acids long. Germline CDR1 SNHLY, CDR2 FYNNEI. CDR3 loop: CASKRRENNKQYF. The CDR3 nucleotides are TGTGCCAGCAAACGGCGGGAGAATAACAAGCAGTACTTC.

The chain couples TRBV2 to TRBJ2-1; D gene ambiguous. Germline CDR1 is SNHLY and CDR2 is FYNNEI. This CDR3 comprises 12 residues. Between the trimmed V and J ends, which lost 10 bases and 6 bases, there was a span of 13 bases. CDR3 loop: CATTTETNEQFF. The DNA for the CDR3 is TGTGCCACGACAACAGAGACCAATGAGCAGTTCTTC.

For this clonotype: A read error may be the cause here, since a much bigger clone is one base away. The genes are TRBV30 and TRBJ1-5; D may be TRBD1 (6 bases). Looked up from germline, CDR1 is GTSNPN and CDR2 is SVGIG (reference sequence). CDR3 length equals 13 residues. Trimming pared 3 bases from V and 3 bases from J, leaving 9 bases between. CDR3 amino acids: CAWSTGTNQPQHF. CDR3 bases: TGTGCCTGGAGCACAGGGACCAATCAGCCCCAGCATTTT. The full variable domain, completed using reference TRBV30 and TRBJ1-5, is SQTIHQWPATLVQPVGSPLSLECTVEGTSNPNLYWYRQAAGRGLQLLFYSVGIGQISSEVPQNLSASRPQDRQFILSSKKLLLSDSGFYLCAWSTGTNQPQHFGDGTRLSIL.

This clonotype was found a few times. The rearrangement joins TRBV19 to TRBJ2-2; D not certain. The CDR3 length is 16 residues. Trimming removed 1 base at V and 3 bases at J, with 12 bases between. CDR1 is LNHDA, CDR2 SQIVND, per germline (reference sequence). The chain's CDR3 is CASSIGNSYYTGELFF. Written as DNA, the CDR3 is TGTGCCAGTAGTATAGGAAACAGTTATTACACCGGGGAGCTGTTTTTT.